The 25 T cell receptor beta chains below were found in one sample sequenced in a study of cytomegalovirus exposure and HLA in healthy donors. 60 Vbeta and 13 Jbeta primers were used in PCR. Profiled with immunoSEQ multiplex PCR; TCRdb holds only in-frame clones, not every one. This sample has fewer than 250,000 clones, with over 75% found just once. Sequenced: PBMCs. The receptors derive from a male donor in good health and CMV-seronegative.

The rearrangement joins TRBV6-6 to TRBJ1-5, with 9 bases aligning to TRBD1. After removal of 5 bases from V and 3 bases from J, the junction contained 5 bases not matched to a gene. Germline values: CDR1 MNHNY, CDR2 SVGAGI (reference sequence). This CDR3 has 15 residues. The CDR3: CASSRDRVPNQPQHF. The CDR3 DNA sequence: TGTGCCAGCAGTCGGGACAGGGTGCCCAATCAGCCCCAGCATTTT.

CDR3 amino acids: CASRSFDEQYF. CDR3 DNA: TGTGCCAGCAGATCCTTCGACGAGCAGTACTTC. The chain links TRBV7-9 to TRBJ2-7, with unresolved D. Germline V gene lookup returns CDR1 SEHNR and CDR2 FQNEAQ (reference sequence). CDR3 length equals 11 residues. V lost 6 bases to trimming and J lost 5 bases, with 8 bases between them.

The chain recombines TRBV19 with TRBJ2-7, with 9 nucleotides matching TRBD2. The CDR3 contains 14 residues. V lost 4 bases, J lost 2 bases, and 3 bases stayed unmatched. From germline, CDR1 is LNHDA and CDR2 SQIVND (reference sequence). The chain's CDR3 is CASSTRTSAYEQYF. The CDR3 DNA is TGTGCCAGTAGTACGCGGACTAGCGCCTACGAGCAGTACTTC.

The chain joins TRBV19 to TRBJ2-1; a weak D match, TRBD2 (6 bases). The germline V gene has CDR1 LNHDA and CDR2 SQIVND (reference sequence). This CDR3 is built from 15 residues. Trimming took 4 bases from V and 0 from J, leaving 10 bases between them. The CDR3 here is CASSTLASSYNEQFF. The CDR3 nucleotides read TGTGCCAGTAGTACCCTAGCGAGCTCCTACAATGAGCAGTTCTTC.

V gene TRBV5-1 combines with J gene TRBJ1-6, with 8 positions matching TRBD1. CDR1 SGHRS and CDR2 YFSETQ come from the germline V gene. J lost 6 bases, V lost 4 bases, and 9 bases had no gene match. The CDR3 covers 16 residues. DNA for the CDR3: TGCGCCAGCAGCGCCTCGCAGGGGGCTGGTAATTCACCCCTCCACTTT. Its translation is CASSASQGAGNSPLHF.

The chain employs TRBV27 and TRBJ2-2; the D gene is possibly TRBD1 (6 bases). V was shortened by 2 bases and J by 5 bases, with 18 bases between the two germline ends. CDR1 MNHEY and CDR2 SMNVEV come from the germline V gene (reference sequence). CDR3 length equals 17 residues. Here the CDR3 DNA reads TGTGCCAGCAGTTTAGGCCTAACAGGGTATAGGACCGGGGAGCTGTTTTTT. Amino acids: CASSLGLTGYRTGELFF.

This clone was seen a few times. The rearrangement links TRBV30 to TRBJ1-2; D is possibly TRBD1 (5 bases). Germline-derived CDR1 and CDR2 are GTSNPN and SVGIG (reference sequence). The CDR3 covers 11 residues. V was cut by 1 base and J by 7 bases, with 7 bases left in between. The CDR3 DNA follows: TGTGCCTGGAGTGGCAGGGCTGGCTACACCTTC. Translated, it gives CAWSGRAGYTF.

The CDR3 nucleotides are TGTGCCAGCATCGGGACAGGGTTATCCTACGAGCAGTACTTC. Amino acids: CASIGTGLSYEQYF. This chain uses TRBV6-6 with TRBJ2-7, with 9 bases lining up with TRBD1. V shed 7 bases, J shed 1 base, and the junction held 5 bases outside the gene matches. CDR3 length equals 14 residues. Germline-derived CDR1 and CDR2 are MNHNY and SVGAGI (reference sequence).

V is TRBV5-1 and J is TRBJ2-5, with 15 bases matching TRBD2. The CDR3 has 15 amino acids. Germline V lookup: CDR1 SGHRS, CDR2 YFSETQ. J was trimmed by 5 bases and V by 6 bases; bases with no gene match: 5. The CDR3 loop reads CASTGLAGGLETQYF. The CDR3 DNA sequence: TGCGCCAGCACCGGACTAGCGGGGGGGTTGGAGACCCAGTACTTC. The variable domain in full, completed from reference TRBV5-1 and TRBJ2-5, reads KAGVTQTPRYLIKTRGQQVTLSCSPISGHRSVSWYQQTPGQGLQFLFEYFSETQRNKGNFPGRFSGRQFSNSRSEMNVSTLELGDSALYLCASTGLAGGLETQYFGPGTRLLVL.

In its sample, this clone was seen a few times. V and J are TRBV5-1 and TRBJ1-5; 8 bases are shared with TRBD1. CDR3 length equals 17 residues. Germline V CDR1 and CDR2: SGHRS, YFSETQ. V lost 0 bases, J lost 5 bases, and 10 bases stayed unmatched. The CDR3 coding sequence is TGCGCCAGCAGCTTGGCCCCCGGACAGGGTCTACATCAGCCCCAGCATTTT. As protein: CASSLAPGQGLHQPQHF.

There are a few counts of this clone. The CDR3 is CSVRDSRVNEQFF. Here the CDR3 DNA reads TGCAGCGTTCGGGACAGCAGGGTTAATGAGCAGTTCTTC. The chain carries TRBV29-1 and TRBJ2-1; 7 nucleotides agree with TRBD1. J lost 7 bases, V lost 5 bases, and 8 bases had no gene match. Germline CDR1 SQVTM, CDR2 ANQGSEA. This CDR3 is built from 13 residues.

The V call is TRBV5-1, the J call TRBJ1-1; tentatively, D is TRBD1 (6 bases). Trimming pared 0 bases from V and 5 bases from J, leaving 11 bases between. CDR1 and CDR2 (germline): SGHRS, YFSETQ. This CDR3 region has 14 residues. For the CDR3, the DNA is TGCGCCAGCAGCTTGGAGTCAGGGGCGACTGAAGCTTTCTTT. Its translation is CASSLESGATEAFF.

The gene calls are TRBV7-9 and TRBJ2-3, with 10 nucleotides matching TRBD1. J lost 14 bases, V lost 7 bases, and 9 bases had no gene match. The CDR3 has 12 amino acids. Germline CDR1 is SEHNR and CDR2 is FQNEAQ (reference sequence). CDR3 nucleotide sequence: TGTGCCAGCACCCCCGGACAGGGGGAATGGTATTTT. Translation gives CASTPGQGEWYF.

This chain joins TRBV7-2 and TRBJ2-3; weak D call: TRBD1 (6 bases). In germline, CDR1 is SGHTA, CDR2 FQGNSA. Trimming removed 1 base from V and 1 base from J, with 6 bases in between. The CDR3 spans 14 residues. Here the CDR3 DNA reads TGTGCCAGCAGCTTAGGACAGGGCACAGATACGCAGTATTTT. Amino acid sequence: CASSLGQGTDTQYF.

The table lists this clone with a count of one. CDR3 sequence reads: CASSLYTGDSYEQYF. Here the CDR3 DNA reads TGTGCCAGCAGTTTATATACAGGGGACTCCTACGAGCAGTACTTC. The chain is built from TRBV27 and TRBJ2-7, with 7 nucleotides matching TRBD1. CDR3 size: 15 residues. Looked up from germline, CDR1 is MNHEY and CDR2 is SMNVEV (reference sequence). Trimming took 1 base from V and 0 from J; bases not matched to a gene: 3.

The CDR3 nucleotides read TGTGCCAGCAGTGACACTAGCGGGGGGGCCACCGGGGAGCTGTTTTTT. It translates to CASSDTSGGATGELFF. The chain is built from TRBV6-4 and TRBJ2-2; 13 positions match TRBD2. The junction had 1 base not matched to a gene; V was cut back by 2 bases and J by 4 bases. CDR3 length: 16 residues. Germline V gene sequence: CDR1 MRHNA, CDR2 SNTAGT.

The J gene is TRBJ1-1, the V gene TRBV6-5, with 11 bases fitting TRBD1. Germline values: CDR1 MNHEY, CDR2 SVGAGI. CDR3 length equals 14 residues. J was trimmed by 4 bases and V by 2 bases; bases with no gene match: 0. CDR3 sequence reads: CASSYGTGGTEAFF. The CDR3 DNA follows: TGTGCCAGCAGTTACGGGACAGGGGGCACTGAAGCTTTCTTT.

The V and J genes are TRBV10-3 and TRBJ1-1; TRBD1 agrees at 8 bases. The CDR3 is made up of 12 amino acids. Germline assignment: CDR1 ENHRY and CDR2 SYGVKD. Losses at the gene ends were 6 bases for V and 3 bases for J; bases not matched to a gene: 0. The CDR3 DNA sequence: TGTGCCATCAGACAGGGGGACACTGAAGCTTTCTTT. Its protein is CAIRQGDTEAFF.

V and J are TRBV9 and TRBJ2-5, with TRBD2 matching 9 bases. Germline V gene lookup returns CDR1 SGDLS and CDR2 YYNGEE. J lost 5 bases, V lost 4 bases, and 12 bases had no gene match. This CDR3 region has 16 residues. CDR3 coding DNA: TGTGCCAGCAGCACACACGGCGGGGGGGGTGGGGAGACCCAGTACTTC. Translation: CASSTHGGGGGETQYF.

The rearrangement links TRBV5-5 to TRBJ1-4; possible D gene TRBD1, 5 bases. Germline V gene data show CDR1 as SGHKS and CDR2 as YYEKEE (reference sequence). The V end lost 4 bases, the J end lost 8 bases, and 9 bases lay between the germline ends. CDR3 length equals 12 residues. CDR3 sequence: CASSRGSEKLFF. CDR3 bases: TGTGCCAGCAGCAGGGGAAGCGAAAAACTGTTTTTT.

The chain has TRBV11-2 and TRBJ2-2, with a tentative D call TRBD2 (5 bases). Between the trimmed V and J ends, which lost 4 bases and 4 bases, there was a span of 10 bases. Germline lookup yields CDR1 SGHAT and CDR2 FQNNGV. This CDR3 spans 14 amino acids. The CDR3 loop reads CASSWRGPTGELFF. CDR3 DNA: TGTGCCAGCAGCTGGCGAGGGCCCACCGGGGAGCTGTTTTTT.

The rearrangement joins TRBV5-4 to TRBJ2-5; 7 bases map to TRBD1. The J call may be incorrect, as the DNA end agrees better with TRBJ2-7. Germline CDR1 is SGHNT and CDR2 is YYREEE (reference sequence). The CDR3 loop spans 15 amino acids. Written as DNA, the CDR3 is TGTGCCAGCAGCTCCCCCAAGGGGGACAGCTACGAGCAGTACTTC. It encodes CASSSPKGDSYEQYF.

The chain has TRBV4-2 and TRBJ2-1, with 9 positions matching TRBD2. V shed 1 base and J 0 bases; nucleotides not matched to a gene: 7. Germline lookup yields CDR1 LGHNA and CDR2 YNFKEQ. There are 18 residues in the CDR3. CDR3 loop: CASSQGVAGGSSYNEQFF. The CDR3 DNA sequence: TGTGCCAGCAGCCAAGGGGTGGCGGGGGGGAGCTCCTACAATGAGCAGTTCTTC.

The chain is built from TRBV12-2 and TRBJ2-7; the D segment call TRBD1 is taken from the table without a DNA check. TRBV12-2 represents a pseudogene. The CDR3 length is 13 residues. CDR3: CASRAQGPYEQYF. The CDR3 coding sequence is TGTGCAAGTCGCGCACAGGGGCCCTACGAGCAGTACTTC.

The chain has TRBV15 and TRBJ2-5; D possibly corresponds to TRBD2 (6 bases). Germline V gene data show CDR1 as LNHNV and CDR2 as YYDKDF (reference sequence). Trimming cost V 3 bases and J 5 bases, with 13 bases left between them. The CDR3 consists of 14 residues. The CDR3 region has the DNA TGTGCCACCAGCAGGGGACTGGAGGGGGAGACCCAGTACTTC. Translating it yields CATSRGLEGETQYF.